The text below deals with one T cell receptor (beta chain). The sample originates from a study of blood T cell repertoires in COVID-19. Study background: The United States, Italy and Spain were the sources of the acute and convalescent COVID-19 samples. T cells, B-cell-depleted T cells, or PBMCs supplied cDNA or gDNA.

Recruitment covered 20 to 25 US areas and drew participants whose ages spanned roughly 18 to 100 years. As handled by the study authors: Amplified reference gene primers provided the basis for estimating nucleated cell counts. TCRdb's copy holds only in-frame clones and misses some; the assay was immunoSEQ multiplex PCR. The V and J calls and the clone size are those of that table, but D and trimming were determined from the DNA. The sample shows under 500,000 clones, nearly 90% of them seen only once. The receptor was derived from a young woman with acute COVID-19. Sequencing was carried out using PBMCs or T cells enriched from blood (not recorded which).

CDR3 region: CASNTRGPYNEQFF. In nucleotides, the CDR3 is TGTGCCAGTAACACTAGGGGGCCCTACAATGAGCAGTTCTTC. The chain is built from TRBV27 and TRBJ2-1; 7 nucleotides align to TRBD1. V shed 9 bases, J shed 2 bases, and the junction held 7 bases outside the gene matches. The germline CDR1 and CDR2 sequences are MNHEY and SMNVEV (reference sequence). This CDR3 is 14 amino acids long.